These 12 T cell receptor beta chains originate from one sample sequenced in a study of blood T cell repertoires in COVID-19. TCRdb's copy holds only in-frame clones and misses some; the assay was immunoSEQ multiplex PCR. The sample consists of 300,000 to 350,000 clones, 90% of them appearing once. The source material was PBMCs or T cells enriched from blood (not recorded which). The receptors here all came from a woman younger than 45 who had been exposed to COVID-19.

V usage is TRBV18 and J usage is TRBJ2-3, with 10 bases aligning to TRBD2. V was pared by 6 bases and J by 6 bases, with 9 bases of the junction left unmatched. The CDR3 runs to 15 residues. The V gene's germline CDR1 is KGHSH and CDR2 LQKENI. CDR3: CASSPSGGAGDTQYF. In DNA form, the CDR3 reads TGTGCCAGCTCCCCCAGCGGGGGGGCTGGGGATACGCAGTATTTT.

The chain uses TRBV12-3 or TRBV12-4 and TRBJ1-1; D unclear. V was cut by 2 bases and J by 4 bases, with 8 bases left in between. The CDR3 has 13 residues. This CDR3 reads CASSLSRGTEAFF. The CDR3 region has the DNA TGTGCCAGCAGTTTAAGTCGGGGCACTGAAGCTTTCTTT.

This clone was detected once. The rearrangement links TRBV6-5 to TRBJ1-2; D perhaps matches TRBD1 (5 bases). V was cut by 2 bases and J by 5 bases, with 6 bases left in between. The CDR3 covers 12 residues. Germline CDR1 and CDR2: MNHEY and SVGAGI. The CDR3 DNA follows: TGTGCCAGCAGTTACAGGGGATATGGCTACACCTTC. Residues: CASSYRGYGYTF.

J is TRBJ2-7 and V is TRBV15; the match to TRBD2 covers 7 bases. Trimming cost V 5 bases and J 7 bases; bases outside gene matches: 14. The CDR3 covers 15 residues. CDR1 is LNHNV, CDR2 YYDKDF, per germline (reference sequence). The CDR3 coding sequence is TGTGCCACCAGCCTAAGCGGGGACCCGTTTCGGGAGCAGTACTTC. Translation: CATSLSGDPFREQYF.

The J gene is TRBJ1-1, the V gene TRBV12-3 or TRBV12-4; D not resolved. The CDR3 totals 11 residues. Between the trimmed V and J ends, which lost 5 bases and 2 bases, there was a span of 3 bases. CDR3 nucleotides: TGTGCCAGCAGTCCTAACACTGAAGCTTTCTTT. This gives the protein CASSPNTEAFF.

This chain connects TRBV2 to TRBJ1-2; 7 bases agree with TRBD1. V dropped 8 bases and J dropped 2; count of bases not matched to a gene: 8. The germline V gene has CDR1 SNHLY and CDR2 FYNNEI. There are 14 residues in the CDR3. The CDR3 DNA follows: TGTGCCAGCGGAAAGACAGGGTCAAACTATGGCTACACCTTC. The encoded protein is CASGKTGSNYGYTF.

V is TRBV7-6 and J is TRBJ2-1; weak D call: TRBD2 (5 bases). The length of the CDR3 is 13 residues. Germline assignment: CDR1 SGHVS and CDR2 FNYEAQ. Trimming took 5 bases from V and 4 from J, leaving 9 bases between them. Written as DNA, the CDR3 is TGTGCCAGCAGCAACGGGGAGTACAATGAGCAGTTCTTC. As protein: CASSNGEYNEQFF.

The rearrangement links TRBV9 to TRBJ2-7; the D gene is possibly TRBD1 (6 bases). Trimming cost V 3 bases and J 5 bases, with 12 bases left between them. Germline V gene data show CDR1 as SGDLS and CDR2 as YYNGEE. The CDR3 loop spans 13 amino acids. CDR3 nucleotides: TGTGCCAGCAGCGGCCACACAGGGAACGAGCAGTACTTC. Protein: CASSGHTGNEQYF. Based on the CDR3 plus reference TRBV9 and TRBJ2-7, the full variable domain is DSGVTQTPKHLITATGQRVTLRCSPRSGDLSVYWYQQSLDQGLQFLIQYYNGEERAKGNILERFSAQQFPDLHSELNLSSLELGDSALYFCASSGHTGNEQYFGPGTRLTVT.

This clone is large within its sample. The chain couples TRBV19 to TRBJ1-1; tentative D call: TRBD1 (5 bases). Germline V gene sequence: CDR1 LNHDA, CDR2 SQIVND (reference sequence). Between the trimmed V and J ends, which lost 3 bases and 7 bases, there was a span of 15 bases. The CDR3 sequence is 14 residues long. The CDR3 DNA follows: TGTGCCAGTAGTATGGGAGGGCGAGGGGATGAAGCTTTCTTT. This translates into CASSMGGRGDEAFF.

J is TRBJ2-2 and V is TRBV7-6; TRBD2 matches at 15 bases. Trimming removed 4 bases from V and 7 bases from J; junction bases left unmatched: 7. The CDR3 contains 17 residues. In germline, CDR1 is SGHVS, CDR2 FNYEAQ. The CDR3 bases are TGTGCCAGCAGCTCCGGACTAGCGGGGGGGCATGGCGGGGAGCTGTTTTTT. Residues: CASSSGLAGGHGGELFF.

The genes are TRBV9 and TRBJ2-3; no clear D. V was clipped by 4 bases and J by 0 bases, with 6 bases between them. This CDR3 comprises 13 residues. CDR1 is SGDLS, CDR2 YYNGEE, per germline. Written as DNA, the CDR3 is TGTGCCAGCAGCCCCTTAAGCACAGATACGCAGTATTTT. It codes for CASSPLSTDTQYF.

The chain uses TRBV11-2 and TRBJ2-5; D might be TRBD1 (5 bases). Germline V gives CDR1 SGHAT, CDR2 FQNNGV. The CDR3 runs 13 residues. The ends were cut back, 7 bases at V and 1 base at J, with 10 bases in the middle. The CDR3 spells CASTGQPQETQYF. The CDR3 DNA sequence: TGTGCCAGCACAGGGCAGCCCCAAGAGACCCAGTACTTC.